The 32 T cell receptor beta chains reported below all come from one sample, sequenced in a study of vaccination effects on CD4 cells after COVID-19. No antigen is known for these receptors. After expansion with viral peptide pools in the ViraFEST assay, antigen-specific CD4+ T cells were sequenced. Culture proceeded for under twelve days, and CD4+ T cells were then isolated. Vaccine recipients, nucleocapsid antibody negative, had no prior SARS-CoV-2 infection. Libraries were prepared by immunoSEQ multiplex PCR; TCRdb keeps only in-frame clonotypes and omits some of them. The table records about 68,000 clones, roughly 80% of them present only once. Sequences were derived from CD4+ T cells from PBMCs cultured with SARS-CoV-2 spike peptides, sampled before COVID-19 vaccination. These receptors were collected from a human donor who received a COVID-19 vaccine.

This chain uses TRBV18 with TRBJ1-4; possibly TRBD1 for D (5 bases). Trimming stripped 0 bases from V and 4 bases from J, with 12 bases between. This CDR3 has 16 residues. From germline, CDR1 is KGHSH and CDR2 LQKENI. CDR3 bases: TGTGCCAGCTCACCACCACGAGACAGCCTTAATGAAAAACTGTTTTTT. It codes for CASSPPRDSLNEKLFF.

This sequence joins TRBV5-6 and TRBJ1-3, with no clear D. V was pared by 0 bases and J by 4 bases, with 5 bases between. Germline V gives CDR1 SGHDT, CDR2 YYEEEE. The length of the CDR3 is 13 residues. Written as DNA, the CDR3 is TGTGCCAGCAGCTTGGATTGGGGAAACACCATATATTTT. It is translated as CASSLDWGNTIYF.

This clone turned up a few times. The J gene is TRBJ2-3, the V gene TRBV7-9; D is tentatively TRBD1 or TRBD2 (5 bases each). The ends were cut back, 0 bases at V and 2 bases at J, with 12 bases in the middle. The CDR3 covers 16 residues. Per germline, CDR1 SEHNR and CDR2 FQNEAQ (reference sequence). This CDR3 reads CASSLARGTTTDTQYF. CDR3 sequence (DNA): TGTGCCAGCAGCTTAGCGCGAGGGACCACCACAGATACGCAGTATTTT.

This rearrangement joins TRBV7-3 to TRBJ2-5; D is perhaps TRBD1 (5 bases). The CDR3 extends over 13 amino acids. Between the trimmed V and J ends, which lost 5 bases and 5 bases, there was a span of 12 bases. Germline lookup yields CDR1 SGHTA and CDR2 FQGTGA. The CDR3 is CASSQGVGETQYF. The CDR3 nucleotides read TGTGCCAGCAGCCAAGGGGTCGGGGAGACCCAGTACTTC.

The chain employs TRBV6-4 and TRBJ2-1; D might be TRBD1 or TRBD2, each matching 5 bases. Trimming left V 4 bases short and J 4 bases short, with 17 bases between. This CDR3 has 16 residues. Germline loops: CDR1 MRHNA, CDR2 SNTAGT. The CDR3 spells CASSASGASLYNEQFF. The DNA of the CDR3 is TGTGCCAGCAGTGCTTCCGGGGCGAGCCTTTACAATGAGCAGTTCTTC.

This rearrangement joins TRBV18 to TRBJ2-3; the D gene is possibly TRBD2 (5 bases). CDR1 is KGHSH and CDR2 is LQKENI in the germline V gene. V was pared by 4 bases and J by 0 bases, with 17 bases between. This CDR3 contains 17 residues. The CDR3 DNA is TGTGCCAGCTCACTTCAAACGCGGACTCTTAGCACAGATACGCAGTATTTT. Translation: CASSLQTRTLSTDTQYF.

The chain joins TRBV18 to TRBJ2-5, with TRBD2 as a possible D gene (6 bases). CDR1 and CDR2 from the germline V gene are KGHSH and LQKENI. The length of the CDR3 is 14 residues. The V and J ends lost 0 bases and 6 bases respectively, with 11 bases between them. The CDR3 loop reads CASSPPIAAKTQYF. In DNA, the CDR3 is TGTGCCAGCTCACCACCGATAGCGGCAAAGACCCAGTACTTC.

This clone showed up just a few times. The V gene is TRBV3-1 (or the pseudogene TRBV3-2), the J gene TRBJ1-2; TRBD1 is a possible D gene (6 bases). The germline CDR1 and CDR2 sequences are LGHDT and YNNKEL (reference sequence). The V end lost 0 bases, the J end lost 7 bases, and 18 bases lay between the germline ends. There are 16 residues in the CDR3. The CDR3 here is CASSQEGARGLRGYTF. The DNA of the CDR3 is TGTGCCAGCAGCCAAGAAGGGGCCAGGGGCTTACGTGGCTACACCTTC.

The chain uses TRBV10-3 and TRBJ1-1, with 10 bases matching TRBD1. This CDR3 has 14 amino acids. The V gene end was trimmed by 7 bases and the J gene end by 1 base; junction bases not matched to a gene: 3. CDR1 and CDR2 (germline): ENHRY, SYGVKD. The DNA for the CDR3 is TGTGCCATCACTAGACAGGGGGCGAACACTGAAGCTTTCTTT. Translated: CAITRQGANTEAFF.

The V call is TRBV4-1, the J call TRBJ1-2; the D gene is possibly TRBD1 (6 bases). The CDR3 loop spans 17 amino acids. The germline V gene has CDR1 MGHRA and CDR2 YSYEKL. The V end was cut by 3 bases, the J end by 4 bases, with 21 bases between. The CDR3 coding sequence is TGCGCCAGCAGCCACCGCCAGCCGGGGGGGCTCTTCTATGGCTACACCTTC. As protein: CASSHRQPGGLFYGYTF.

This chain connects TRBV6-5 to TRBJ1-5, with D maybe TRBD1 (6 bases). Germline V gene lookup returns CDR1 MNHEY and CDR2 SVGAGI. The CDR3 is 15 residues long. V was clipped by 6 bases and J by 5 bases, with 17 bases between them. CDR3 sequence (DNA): TGTGCCAGCAGCTTTGGGAACACAGGGCATCAGCCCCAGCATTTT. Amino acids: CASSFGNTGHQPQHF.

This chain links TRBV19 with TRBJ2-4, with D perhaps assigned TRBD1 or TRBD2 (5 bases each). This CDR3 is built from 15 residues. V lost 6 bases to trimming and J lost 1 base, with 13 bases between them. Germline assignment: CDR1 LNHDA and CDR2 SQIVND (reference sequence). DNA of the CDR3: TGTGCCAGTAGGAGCCCGGGGCTGGCCAAAAACATTCAGTACTTC. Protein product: CASRSPGLAKNIQYF.

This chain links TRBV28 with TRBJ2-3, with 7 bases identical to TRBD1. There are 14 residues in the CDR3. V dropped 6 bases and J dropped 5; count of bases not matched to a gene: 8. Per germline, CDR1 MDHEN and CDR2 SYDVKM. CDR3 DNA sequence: TGTGCCAGCAGACGACAGGGAGTGAAAGATACGCAGTATTTT. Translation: CASRRQGVKDTQYF.

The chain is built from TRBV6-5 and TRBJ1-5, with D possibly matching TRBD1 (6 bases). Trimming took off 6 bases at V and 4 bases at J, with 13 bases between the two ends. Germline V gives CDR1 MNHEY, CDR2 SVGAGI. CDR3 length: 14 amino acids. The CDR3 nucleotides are TGTGCCAGCAGCCAAAGACAGGTAAATCAGCCCCAGCATTTT. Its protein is CASSQRQVNQPQHF.

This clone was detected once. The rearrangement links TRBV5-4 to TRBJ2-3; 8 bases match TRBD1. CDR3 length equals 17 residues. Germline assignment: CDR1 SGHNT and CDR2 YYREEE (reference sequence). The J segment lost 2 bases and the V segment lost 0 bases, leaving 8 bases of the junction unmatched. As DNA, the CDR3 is TGTGCCAGCAGCTTGGCCGAAACAGGGGGACCCACAGATACGCAGTATTTT. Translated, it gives CASSLAETGGPTDTQYF.

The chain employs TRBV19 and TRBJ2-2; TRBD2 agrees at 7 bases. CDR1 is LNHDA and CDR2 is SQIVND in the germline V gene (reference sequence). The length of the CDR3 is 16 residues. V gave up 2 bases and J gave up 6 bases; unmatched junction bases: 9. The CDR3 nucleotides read TGTGCCAGTAGTATACCAGCGGGGTCCGGGGCCGGGGAGCTGTTTTTT. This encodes CASSIPAGSGAGELFF.

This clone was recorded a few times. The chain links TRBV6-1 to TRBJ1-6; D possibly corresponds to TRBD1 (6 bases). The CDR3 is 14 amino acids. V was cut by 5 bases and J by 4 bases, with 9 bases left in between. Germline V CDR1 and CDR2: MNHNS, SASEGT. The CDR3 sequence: CASSKQGYNSPLHF. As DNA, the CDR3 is TGTGCCAGCAGTAAACAGGGTTATAATTCACCCCTCCACTTT.

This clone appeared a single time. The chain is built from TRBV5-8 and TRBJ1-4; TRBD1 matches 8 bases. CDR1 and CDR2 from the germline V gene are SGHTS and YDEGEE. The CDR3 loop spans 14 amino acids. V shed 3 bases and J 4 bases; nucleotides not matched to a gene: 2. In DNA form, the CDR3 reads TGTGCCAGCAGCTGGGGACAGGTTAATGAAAAACTGTTTTTT. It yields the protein CASSWGQVNEKLFF.

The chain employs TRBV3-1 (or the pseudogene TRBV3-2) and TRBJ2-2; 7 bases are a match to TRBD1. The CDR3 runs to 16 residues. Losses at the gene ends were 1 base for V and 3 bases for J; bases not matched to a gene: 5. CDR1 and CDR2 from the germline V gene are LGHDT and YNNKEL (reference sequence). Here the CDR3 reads CASSQVEGQHTGELFF. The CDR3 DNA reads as TGTGCCAGCAGCCAAGTCGAGGGACAGCACACCGGGGAGCTGTTTTTT.

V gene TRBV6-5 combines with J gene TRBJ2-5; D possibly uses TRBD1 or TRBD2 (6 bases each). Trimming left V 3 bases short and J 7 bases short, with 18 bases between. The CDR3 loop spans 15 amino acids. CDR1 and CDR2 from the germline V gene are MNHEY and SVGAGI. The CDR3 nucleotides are TGTGCCAGCAGTTATACCGCATGGGGGGCGCGGACCCAGTACTTC. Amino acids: CASSYTAWGARTQYF.

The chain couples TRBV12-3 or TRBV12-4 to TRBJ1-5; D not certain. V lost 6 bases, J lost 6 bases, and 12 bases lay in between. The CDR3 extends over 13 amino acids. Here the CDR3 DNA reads TGTGCCAGCAGGGAAGGAGAAGGTCAGCCCCAGCATTTT. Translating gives CASREGEGQPQHF.

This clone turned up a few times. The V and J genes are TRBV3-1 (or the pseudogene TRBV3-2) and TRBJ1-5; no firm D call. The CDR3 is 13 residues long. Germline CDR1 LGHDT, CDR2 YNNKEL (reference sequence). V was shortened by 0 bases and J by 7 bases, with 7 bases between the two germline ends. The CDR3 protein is CASSQDGVQPQHF. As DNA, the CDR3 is TGTGCCAGCAGCCAAGATGGGGTGCAGCCCCAGCATTTT.

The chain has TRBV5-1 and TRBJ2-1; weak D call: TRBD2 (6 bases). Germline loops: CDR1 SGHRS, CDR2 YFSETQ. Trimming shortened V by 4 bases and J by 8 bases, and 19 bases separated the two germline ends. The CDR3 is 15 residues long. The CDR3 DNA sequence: TGCGCCAGCAGCCTAAATCTTGGGGCGGGGTATGAGCAGTTCTTC. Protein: CASSLNLGAGYEQFF.

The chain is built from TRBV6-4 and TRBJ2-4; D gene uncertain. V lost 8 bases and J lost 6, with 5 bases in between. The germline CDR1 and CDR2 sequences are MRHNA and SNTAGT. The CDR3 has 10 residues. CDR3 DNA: TGTGCCAGCCGGATAAACATTCAGTACTTC. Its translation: CASRINIQYF.

The CDR3 nucleotides are TGTGCCAGCAGCATGACAGGACAAGGGATCGTGGGCTACACCTTC. The encoded protein is CASSMTGQGIVGYTF. This chain uses TRBV5-5 with TRBJ1-2; maybe TRBD1 (6 bases). Germline values: CDR1 SGHKS, CDR2 YYEKEE (reference sequence). This CDR3 region has 15 residues. V lost 4 bases and J 8 bases, leaving 21 bases between the germline ends.

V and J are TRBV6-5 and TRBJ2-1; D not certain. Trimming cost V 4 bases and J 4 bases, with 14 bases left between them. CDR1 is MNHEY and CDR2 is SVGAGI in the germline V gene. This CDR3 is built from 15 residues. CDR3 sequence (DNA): TGTGCCAGCAGTTCGGCAGGCGCCATATACAATGAGCAGTTCTTC. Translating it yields CASSSAGAIYNEQFF.

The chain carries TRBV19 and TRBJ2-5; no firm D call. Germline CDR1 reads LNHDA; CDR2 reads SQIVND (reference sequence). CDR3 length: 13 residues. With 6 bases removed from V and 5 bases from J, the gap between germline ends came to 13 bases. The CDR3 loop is CASSLGPSETQYF. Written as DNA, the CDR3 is TGTGCCAGTAGCCTAGGGCCGAGCGAGACCCAGTACTTC.

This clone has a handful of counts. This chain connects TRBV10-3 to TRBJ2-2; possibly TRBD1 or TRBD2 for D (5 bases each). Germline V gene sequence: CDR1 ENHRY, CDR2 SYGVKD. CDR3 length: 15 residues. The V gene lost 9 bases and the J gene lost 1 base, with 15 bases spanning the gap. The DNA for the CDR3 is TGTGCCATAAGTCCAGGGACCGTGAACACCGGGGAGCTGTTTTTT. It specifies CAISPGTVNTGELFF.

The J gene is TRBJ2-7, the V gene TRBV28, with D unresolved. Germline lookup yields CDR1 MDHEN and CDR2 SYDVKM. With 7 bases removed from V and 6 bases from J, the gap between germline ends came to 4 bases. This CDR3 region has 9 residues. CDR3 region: CASIIEQYV. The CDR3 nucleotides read TGTGCCAGCATAATCGAGCAGTACGTC.

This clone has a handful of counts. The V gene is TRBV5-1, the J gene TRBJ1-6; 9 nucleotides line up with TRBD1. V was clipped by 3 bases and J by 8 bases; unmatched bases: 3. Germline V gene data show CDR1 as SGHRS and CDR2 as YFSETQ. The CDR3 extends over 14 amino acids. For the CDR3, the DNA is TGCGCCAGCAGCTCCTGGGACAGGGATTCACCCCTCCACTTT. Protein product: CASSSWDRDSPLHF.

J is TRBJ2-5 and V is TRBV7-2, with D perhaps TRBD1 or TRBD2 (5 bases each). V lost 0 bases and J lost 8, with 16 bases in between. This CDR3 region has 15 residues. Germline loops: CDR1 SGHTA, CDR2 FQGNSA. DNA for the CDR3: TGTGCCAGCAGCTTAGCGCTCGGGGCCCGGGGCACCCAGTACTTC. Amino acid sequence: CASSLALGARGTQYF.

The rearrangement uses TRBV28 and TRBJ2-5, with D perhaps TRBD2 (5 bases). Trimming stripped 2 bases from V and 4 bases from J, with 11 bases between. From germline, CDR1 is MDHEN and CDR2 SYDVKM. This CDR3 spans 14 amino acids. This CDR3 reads CASSLGSRGETQYF. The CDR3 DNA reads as TGTGCCAGCAGTTTAGGGTCCCGGGGAGAGACCCAGTACTTC.